This section outlines one TCR beta chain sequence together with its context. These data belong to a study of cytotoxic CD8 clonotypes in ibrutinib-treated CLL. The repertoire was sequenced with immunoSEQ multiplex PCR; TCRdb's copy has only in-frame clones and lacks some. The sample holds roughly 330,000 clones; 67% are singletons and the top ten take 5% to 6.5%. V shed 5 bases and J 8 bases; nucleotides not matched to a gene: 10. Per the germline V gene, CDR1 is SEHNR and CDR2 is FQNEAQ (reference sequence). This CDR3 has 15 amino acids. Material: PBMCs, obtained after 36 months of ibrutinib treatment. This chain uses TRBV7-9 with TRBJ1-4; TRBD1 matches at 8 bases. This clonotype was sampled from a human donor with chronic lymphocytic leukemia. CDR3 residues: CASSTARQGREKLFF. CDR3 nucleotides: TGTGCCAGCAGCACTGCCCGACAGGGGAGGGAAAAACTGTTTTTT.